The clone carrying this TCR beta chain was counted only a few times. The antigen remains undetermined. The data originate from a study of early T cells in non-severe SARS-CoV-2 infection. Study-wide context: Chains were not paired, and sequencing was done on bulk RNA from unsorted whole blood. Study results and limitations: VDJdb-based matching was biased toward anti-spike CD8 responses and missed private and CD4 specificities.

The TCR library protocol attached unique molecular identifiers to the individual cDNA molecules. TCRdb called the 5' RACE reads again in MiXCR, with one record for every CDR3 protein. The sample has around 63,000 distinct CDR3 sequences, 10% seen once. This CDR3 is 17 amino acids long. Trimming left V 4 bases short and J 0 bases short, with 13 bases between. The germline gives CDR1 LGHNA, CDR2 YNFKEQ. The sequences come from whole blood, collected at baseline. This TCR was recovered from an adult who was a healthcare worker with PCR-confirmed SARS-CoV-2 infection or an uninfected control (not recorded which). This chain connects TRBV4-2 to TRBJ2-6; the D gene is possibly TRBD1 (6 bases). CDR3 nucleotide sequence: TGTGCCAGCAGCCGGGGGCAGAAAAACTCTGGGGCCAACGTCCTGACTTTC. Translating it yields CASSRGQKNSGANVLTF.